A single sample gave rise to the 32 T cell receptor beta chains below, sequenced in a study of CD8+CD57+ T cells in acquired aplastic anemia (dated 2018 in TCRdb). Sequenced on an Illumina HiSeq 2000. TCR beta VDJ combination and CDR3 sequence profiling used genomic DNA as the template. Through fastp at Q25 and MiXCR, TCRdb rebuilt clones from the public reads, retaining in-frame beta chains. Rows are combined by CDR3 protein, so each entry shows the most common genes and DNA. The sample table records some 140,000 distinct CDR3 sequences; roughly 49% of these occur just once. In total, the top ten clones hold approximately 12% of the sample. Expansion of CD8+CD57+ cells had been shown by flow cytometry in the patients chosen for sequencing. The sequenced material came from sorted CD4+, CD8+, or CD8+CD57+ T cells (not recorded which) from PBMCs. Receptors originate from a human donor with aplastic anemia.

V usage is TRBV7-9 and J usage is TRBJ2-7; TRBD1 aligns across 9 bases. The V segment lost 4 bases and the J segment 7 bases; nucleotides outside the gene matches: 11. Germline lookup yields CDR1 SEHNR and CDR2 FQNEAQ (reference sequence). The CDR3 spans 15 residues. This chain's CDR3 is CASSSPGTGYREQYF. The CDR3, as DNA: TGTGCCAGCAGCTCCCCCGGGACAGGGTATCGAGAGCAGTACTTC.

Of note for this clonotype: Germline is not matched at one junction end, which may reflect a read error. The rearrangement links TRBV2 to TRBJ1-1, with unresolved D. This CDR3 is built from 11 residues. Germline V CDR1 and CDR2: SNHLY, FYNNEI. CDR3 residues: CASSYNIEAFF. In DNA form, the CDR3 reads TGTGCCAGCAGTTATAACATTGAAGCTTTCTTT.

This clonotype was seen many times. This chain links TRBV6-4 with TRBJ2-3, with 9 nucleotides matching TRBD2. Germline CDR1 and CDR2: MRHNA and SNTAGT. There are 14 residues in the CDR3. Unmatched junction bases numbered 0, after V lost 4 bases and J lost 1 base. CDR3 loop: CASSASGGTDTQYF. In nucleotides, the CDR3 is TGTGCCAGCAGTGCTAGCGGGGGCACAGATACGCAGTATTTT.

Comments on this clonotype: One end of the junction does not line up with germline, which may come from a read error. V is TRBV7-8 and J is TRBJ2-7, with D possibly called TRBD1 or TRBD2 (5 bases each). Per germline, CDR1 SGHVS and CDR2 FQNEAQ. This CDR3 is built from 13 residues. CDR3 amino acids: CASSLGTPYEQSF. CDR3 coding DNA: TGTGCCAGCAGCTTGGGGACCCCCTACGAGCAATCCTTC.

This rearrangement joins TRBV27 to TRBJ1-5; 12 bases align to TRBD1. V dropped 3 bases and J dropped 7; count of bases not matched to a gene: 4. Germline CDR1 is MNHEY and CDR2 is SMNVEV (reference sequence). The CDR3 loop spans 15 amino acids. Here the CDR3 reads CASSLEGTGGQPQHF. DNA of the CDR3: TGTGCCAGCAGTTTGGAGGGGACAGGGGGCCAGCCCCAGCATTTT.

This clonotype occurred once. The chain employs TRBV4-2 and TRBJ1-1; 8 bases align to TRBD1. CDR1 LGHNA and CDR2 YNFKEQ come from the germline V gene. The CDR3 contains 13 residues. V shed 5 bases and J 7 bases; nucleotides not matched to a gene: 6. CDR3 coding DNA: TGTGCCAGCAGCTTGACAGGGGTGGATGAAGCTTTCTTT. Residues: CASSLTGVDEAFF.

This clonotype was picked up many times. The rearrangement links TRBV10-3 to TRBJ2-2, with D possibly being TRBD1 or TRBD2 (5 bases each). V was pared by 3 bases and J by 4 bases, with 15 bases between. In germline, CDR1 is ENHRY, CDR2 SYGVKD. CDR3 length equals 16 residues. The CDR3 is CAISEGESSLTGELFF. CDR3 DNA: TGTGCCATCAGTGAAGGGGAGTCTAGCCTCACCGGGGAGCTGTTTTTT.

This clonotype was counted ten times or more. This chain links TRBV4-1 with TRBJ1-1; 9 nucleotides match TRBD1. The CDR3 sequence is 14 residues long. CDR1 is MGHRA and CDR2 is YSYEKL in the germline V gene. V shed 4 bases and J 8 bases; nucleotides not matched to a gene: 8. The CDR3 loop is CASSRLGGTGEAFF. The CDR3 nucleotides read TGCGCCAGCAGCCGCCTAGGGGGGACAGGGGAAGCTTTCTTT.

In its sample, this clonotype was seen a few times. One base away lies a much larger clone, so this may be a sequencing read error. The chain links TRBV7-6 to TRBJ2-7, with TRBD1 matching 9 bases. CDR3 size: 15 residues. CDR1 and CDR2 from the germline V gene are SGHVS and FNYEAQ. CDR3 DNA: TGTGCCGGCAGCTTACCGGGACAGGGATTATACGAGCAGTACTTC. It encodes CAGSLPGQGLYEQYF.

This clonotype was observed at least ten times. This sequence joins TRBV11-2 and TRBJ2-3; 8 nucleotides line up with TRBD2. Germline loops: CDR1 SGHAT, CDR2 FQNNGV. V shed 0 bases, J shed 1 base, and the junction held 3 bases outside the gene matches. The length of the CDR3 is 16 residues. CDR3 DNA sequence: TGTGCCAGCAGCTTAGAGGGCGGGGGGCGCACAGATACGCAGTATTTT. This translates into CASSLEGGGRTDTQYF. The whole variable domain, remainder taken from reference TRBV11-2 and TRBJ2-3, is EAGVAQSPRYKIIEKRQSVAFWCNPISGHATLYWYQQILGQGPKLLIQFQNNGVVDDSQLPKDRFSAERLKGVDSTLKIQPAKLEDSAVYLCASSLEGGGRTDTQYFGPGTRLTVL.

This clonotype was found a few times. The gene calls are TRBV11-2 and TRBJ2-6; TRBD1 matches at 10 bases. With V trimmed by 5 bases and J by 1 base, 5 bases remained unmatched. The CDR3 spans 17 residues. The germline V gene encodes CDR1 SGHAT and CDR2 FQNNGV. CDR3 in DNA: TGTGCCAGCAGCCAGACAGGGGGCGCGTCTGGGGCCAACGTCCTGACTTTC. It yields the protein CASSQTGGASGANVLTF.

The chain combines TRBV24-1 with TRBJ2-5; 9 nucleotides match TRBD2. The CDR3 runs 16 residues. V lost 4 bases, J lost 5 bases, and 10 bases stayed unmatched. Looked up from germline, CDR1 is KGHDR and CDR2 is SFDVKD. CDR3 region: CATSEPYSGSGETQYF. Here the CDR3 DNA reads TGTGCCACCAGTGAACCCTATAGCGGGAGCGGGGAGACCCAGTACTTC.

V and J are TRBV19 and TRBJ2-1; no definite D call. Germline V gene lookup returns CDR1 LNHDA and CDR2 SQIVND (reference sequence). The CDR3 consists of 15 residues. Trimming removed 4 bases from V and 5 bases from J, with 15 bases in between. In nucleotides, the CDR3 is TGTGCCAGTAGTACCCGGCGGCCCGGACACAATGAGCAGTTCTTC. Translation gives CASSTRRPGHNEQFF. Together with reference TRBV19 and TRBJ2-1, the CDR3 gives the full variable domain: DGGITQSPKYLFRKEGQNVTLSCEQNLNHDAMYWYRQDPGQGLRLIYYSQIVNDFQKGDIAEGYSVSREKKESFPLTVTSAQKNPTAFYLCASSTRRPGHNEQFFGPGTRLTVL.

This clonotype came up a few times. One end of the junction does not line up with germline, which may come from a read error. The rearrangement links TRBV11-2 to TRBJ2-3; 10 bases line up with TRBD2. The CDR3 is 18 amino acids. The germline CDR1 and CDR2 sequences are SGHAT and FQNNGV. In DNA, the CDR3 is TGTGCCAGCAGCTTAGATAGAAATAGCGGGGGGCCTACAGATACGCGGTATTTT. Protein: CASSLDRNSGGPTDTRYF.

The chain employs TRBV4-1 and TRBJ2-2, with D uncertain. CDR1 and CDR2 (germline): MGHRA, YSYEKL. This CDR3 has 18 amino acids. Between the trimmed V and J ends, which lost 0 bases and 0 bases, there was a span of 14 bases. The CDR3 sequence: CASSQDLRVSANTGELFF. Written as DNA, the CDR3 is TGCGCCAGCAGCCAAGATCTTCGAGTGAGCGCGAACACCGGGGAGCTGTTTTTT.

The V and J genes are TRBV4-2 and TRBJ2-1; no reliable D call. V lost 5 bases to trimming and J lost 0 bases, with 17 bases between them. The CDR3 runs 17 residues. Germline assignment: CDR1 LGHNA and CDR2 YNFKEQ. The CDR3, as DNA: TGTGCCAGCAGCGACGATTGGGGTTGGAACTCCTACAATGAGCAGTTCTTC. This codes for CASSDDWGWNSYNEQFF.

This clonotype has ten or more counts. This chain connects TRBV24-1 to TRBJ2-2; D possibly matches TRBD1 or TRBD2 (5 bases each). CDR1 KGHDR and CDR2 SFDVKD come from the germline V gene. The CDR3 covers 12 residues. Trimming removed 9 bases at V and 7 bases at J, with 11 bases between. This CDR3 is CATGGWGGELFF. CDR3 nucleotide sequence: TGTGCCACCGGGGGTTGGGGCGGGGAGCTGTTTTTT.

This clonotype was found many times. J is TRBJ2-7 and V is TRBV10-1; D remains unclear. The CDR3 runs to 13 residues. The germline CDR1 and CDR2 sequences are WNHNN and SYGVQD (reference sequence). V was shortened by 2 bases and J by 2 bases, with 7 bases between the two germline ends. CDR3: CASSEPLPYEQYF. CDR3 DNA: TGCGCCAGCAGTGAGCCTTTGCCCTACGAGCAGTACTTC.

This clonotype was picked up many times. V usage is TRBV3-1 and J usage is TRBJ2-1; D unresolved. CDR3 length: 11 residues. Trimming shortened V by 5 bases and J by 8 bases, and 7 bases separated the two germline ends. Germline V gene data show CDR1 as LGHDT and CDR2 as YNNKEL (reference sequence). CDR3 region: CASSNQDEQFF. CDR3 DNA: TGTGCCAGCAGCAACCAGGATGAGCAGTTCTTC.

This rearrangement joins TRBV4-1 to TRBJ1-5; D gene uncertain. V was shortened by 1 base and J by 3 bases, with 7 bases between the two germline ends. The CDR3 spans 14 residues. CDR1 is MGHRA and CDR2 is YSYEKL in the germline V gene. The DNA of the CDR3 is TGCGCCAGCAGCCAAGTACGTCACAATCAGCCCCAGCATTTT. Translated: CASSQVRHNQPQHF.

As for this clonotype: A clone one base away is much larger, so this may be a read error. The CDR3 nucleotides read TGCGCCAGCATCCAAGATCGGAAAGATACGCAGTATTTT. This translates into CASIQDRKDTQYF. The V call is TRBV4-1, the J call TRBJ2-3; D unclear. Germline CDR1 MGHRA, CDR2 YSYEKL. The CDR3 has 13 residues.

DNA for the CDR3: TGTGCCAGTAGTCCGGGACTTAGCTCTGGGGCCAACGTCCTGACTTTC. Translated, it gives CASSPGLSSGANVLTF. V and J are TRBV19 and TRBJ2-6; D might be TRBD2 (6 bases). Looked up from germline, CDR1 is LNHDA and CDR2 is SQIVND (reference sequence). V gave up 5 bases and J gave up 0 bases, with 11 bases separating them. This CDR3 region has 16 residues.

With regard to this clonotype: At one end, the junction sequence differs from germline, possibly due to a read error. J is TRBJ2-1 and V is TRBV5-6, with 9 bases fitting TRBD2. CDR1 and CDR2 from the germline V gene are SGHDT and YYEEEE. The CDR3 length is 14 residues. CDR3: CASSLSSGNNEQSF. The CDR3, as DNA: TGTGCCAGCAGCTTGTCTAGCGGGAACAATGAGCAGTCCTTC.

Only a few counts were recorded for this clonotype. The V and J genes are TRBV2 and TRBJ2-6, with a possible D match to TRBD2 (5 bases). CDR3 length equals 15 residues. Per the germline V gene, CDR1 is SNHLY and CDR2 is FYNNEI. V was cut by 7 bases and J by 1 base, with 11 bases left in between. CDR3 coding DNA: TGTGCCAGCACGGGATTTCGGTCTGGGGCCAACGTCCTGACTTTC. Translation: CASTGFRSGANVLTF.

V usage is TRBV15 and J usage is TRBJ2-5; either TRBD1 or TRBD2 may supply D (5 bases each). The CDR3 consists of 15 residues. V lost 3 bases, J lost 5 bases, and 16 bases lay in between. CDR1 is LNHNV and CDR2 is YYDKDF in the germline V gene (reference sequence). CDR3 residues: CATSSGQGASETQYF. CDR3 coding DNA: TGTGCCACCAGCAGCGGGCAGGGAGCTTCGGAGACCCAGTACTTC.

This clonotype came up a few times. The chain recombines TRBV11-1 with TRBJ2-1; the D gene could be TRBD1 or TRBD2 (6 bases each). This CDR3 contains 19 residues. Trimming shortened V by 1 base and J by 8 bases, and 27 bases separated the two germline ends. Germline CDR1 and CDR2: SGHAT and FQDESV (reference sequence). The CDR3 DNA reads as TGTGCCAGCAGCTTAGGGTGGGGGGCGCCTGGTCTCGGTGTTGATGAGCAGTTCTTC. It translates to CASSLGWGAPGLGVDEQFF.

Details on this clonotype: A much more abundant neighbour one base away suggests this may be a read error. The chain recombines TRBV7-9 with TRBJ2-1; no reliable D call. The germline gives CDR1 SEHNR, CDR2 FQNEAQ (reference sequence). CDR3 length equals 11 residues. The CDR3 DNA reads TGTGCCAACAGCTTAGCCCCCTTCCCCATCTTC. It translates to CANSLAPFPIF.

This clonotype was observed a handful of times. The V gene is TRBV6-9, the J gene TRBJ2-7, with D unclear. V was pared by 2 bases and J by 3 bases, with 8 bases between. Looked up from germline, CDR1 is MNHGY and CDR2 is SVAAGI. This CDR3 is 13 amino acids long. As DNA, the CDR3 is TGTGCCAGCAGTTATAATCCCGGCTACGAGCAGTACTTC. This sequence encodes CASSYNPGYEQYF.

This clonotype was counted only a few times. The gene calls are TRBV7-6 and TRBJ1-1, with D perhaps matching TRBD1 (6 bases). Trimming pared 1 base from V and 0 bases from J, leaving 9 bases between. The CDR3 is made up of 15 amino acids. The germline CDR1 and CDR2 sequences are SGHVS and FNYEAQ. The CDR3 here is CASSLVRGLNTEAFF. The DNA of the CDR3 is TGTGCCAGCAGCTTAGTCAGGGGATTGAACACTGAAGCTTTCTTT.

This sequence joins TRBV6-4 and TRBJ2-3, with no clear D. The CDR3 extends over 15 amino acids. CDR1 MRHNA and CDR2 SNTAGT come from the germline V gene. Trimming shortened V by 0 bases and J by 6 bases, and 13 bases separated the two germline ends. The CDR3 loop reads CASSDSSQFGDTQYF. The CDR3 DNA sequence: TGTGCCAGCAGTGACTCGAGCCAGTTTGGGGATACGCAGTATTTT.

In this sample, this clonotype turned up many times. The chain couples TRBV9 to TRBJ1-4, with a tentative D call TRBD1 (5 bases). V was pared by 5 bases and J by 7 bases, with 15 bases between. CDR1 SGDLS and CDR2 YYNGEE come from the germline V gene. This CDR3 comprises 14 residues. This CDR3 reads CASSFPGPTEKLFF. The CDR3 DNA reads TGTGCCAGCAGTTTCCCAGGGCCGACTGAAAAACTGTTTTTT.

Turning to this clonotype: Just one base apart from a much larger clone, this may be a read error. V is TRBV5-4 and J is TRBJ1-2; TRBD1 might be the D (5 bases). The CDR3 contains 17 residues. Trimming shortened V by 3 bases and J by 4 bases, and 22 bases separated the two germline ends. From germline, CDR1 is SGHNT and CDR2 YYREEE (reference sequence). This CDR3 is CASSSDSPKGSSYGYTF. The CDR3 DNA reads TGTGCCAGCAGCTCCGACAGCCCCAAGGGGTCTAGCTATGGCTACACCTTC. The full variable domain, rest sourced from reference TRBV5-4 and TRBJ1-2, is ETGVTQSPTHLIKTRGQQVTLRCSSQSGHNTVSWYQQALGQGPQFIFQYYREEENGRGNFPPRFSGLQFPNYSSELNVNALELDDSALYLCASSSDSPKGSSYGYTFGSGTRLTVV.